This TCR beta chain was obtained from a study of CD8 T cells in Susac syndrome. Study observations and caveats: Approximately 16 Susac-specific public clones were found in total CD8+ repertoires and roughly five in CD8+ TEMRA repertoires.

TCR beta sequencing was performed on blood CD8+ and CD4+ T cells. RNA in amounts of roughly 0.5 to 1 ug was reverse transcribed with random hexamers. Amplification of TCR beta CDR3 by immunoSEQ multiplex PCR spanned 54 Vbeta and 13 Jbeta. TCRdb reprocessed the immunoSEQ multiplex PCR reads via MiXCR and lists one record per CDR3 protein. This table holds around 80,000 distinct CDR3 sequences, approximately 96% found once. Trimming shortened V by 7 bases and J by 4 bases, and 16 bases separated the two germline ends. Germline assignment: CDR1 SNHLY and CDR2 FYNNEI. The CDR3 totals 15 residues. As regards this clonotype: Its antigen is as yet unknown.

The V and J genes are TRBV2 and TRBJ2-2; D may be TRBD1 (7 bases). Sequencing was performed on CD8+ T cells from PBMCs. The clonotype originates from a human donor with Susac syndrome. The CDR3 protein is CASINPQGGTGELFF. The CDR3 nucleotides are TGTGCCAGCATCAATCCGCAGGGGGGCACCGGGGAGCTGTTTTTT.